These 28 T cell receptor beta chains share one sample of origin, sequenced in a study of cytomegalovirus exposure and HLA in healthy donors. Amplification used 60 Vbeta primers and 13 Jbeta primers. Clones were read by immunoSEQ multiplex PCR, and TCRdb kept only the in-frame ones, dropping some. The sample carries 200,000 to 250,000 clones, around 82% recorded once. The sample was PBMCs. The receptor set was obtained from a woman aged 25 to 39 in good health and CMV-seronegative.

The chain uses TRBV5-4 and TRBJ2-2, with D tentatively TRBD1 (5 bases). CDR1 and CDR2 (germline): SGHNT, YYREEE (reference sequence). V was shortened by 5 bases and J by 6 bases, with 14 bases between the two germline ends. The CDR3 extends over 14 amino acids. The CDR3 is CASRSDRYPGELFF. The CDR3 nucleotides are TGTGCCAGCAGATCAGACAGATACCCCGGGGAGCTGTTTTTT. Variable domain in full (rest from reference TRBV5-4 and TRBJ2-2): ETGVTQSPTHLIKTRGQQVTLRCSSQSGHNTVSWYQQALGQGPQFIFQYYREEENGRGNFPPRFSGLQFPNYSSELNVNALELDDSALYLCASRSDRYPGELFFGEGSRLTVL.

This clone was picked up a small number of times. CDR3 amino acids: CASSRTGAMTVDSNQPQHF. The CDR3 region has the DNA TGTGCCAGTAGTAGGACAGGGGCGATGACGGTTGATAGCAATCAGCCCCAGCATTTT. The chain has TRBV19 and TRBJ1-5; 9 bases fit TRBD1. In germline, CDR1 is LNHDA, CDR2 SQIVND (reference sequence). The CDR3 has 19 amino acids. Trimming took 4 bases from V and 0 from J; bases not matched to a gene: 13.

The chain uses TRBV5-6 and TRBJ2-3; 9 bases are shared with TRBD1. This CDR3 is built from 16 residues. Losses at the gene ends were 3 bases for V and 5 bases for J; bases not matched to a gene: 10. Looked up from germline, CDR1 is SGHDT and CDR2 is YYEEEE. The CDR3 DNA sequence: TGTGCCAGCAGCTGGGACCGGGGACAGGGCGTAGATACGCAGTATTTT. It codes for CASSWDRGQGVDTQYF. Full variable domain (outside the CDR3, taken from reference TRBV5-6 and TRBJ2-3): DAGVTQSPTHLIKTRGQQVTLRCSPKSGHDTVSWYQQALGQGPQFIFQYYEEEERQRGNFPDRFSGHQFPNYSSELNVNALLLGDSALYLCASSWDRGQGVDTQYFGPGTRLTVL.

The J gene is TRBJ2-5, the V gene TRBV7-9; a possible D gene is TRBD1 (6 bases). The CDR3 runs to 14 residues. CDR1 is SEHNR and CDR2 is FQNEAQ in the germline V gene (reference sequence). The V and J ends lost 5 bases and 0 bases respectively, with 10 bases between them. This chain's CDR3 is CASSLGDNQETQYF. The CDR3 DNA reads as TGTGCCAGCAGCCTAGGGGACAACCAAGAGACCCAGTACTTC.

V gene TRBV4-1 combines with J gene TRBJ2-5; tentative D call: TRBD2 (6 bases). The DNA matches TRBJ2-7 better at its end, which makes the J call doubtful. CDR1 is MGHRA and CDR2 is YSYEKL in the germline V gene. CDR3 size: 14 residues. CDR3 loop: CASSLAEDSYEQYF. The CDR3 DNA reads TGCGCCAGCAGCCTAGCGGAGGATTCCTACGAGCAGTACTTC.

This chain joins TRBV15 and TRBJ2-1; no reliable D call. This CDR3 spans 15 amino acids. CDR1 is LNHNV, CDR2 YYDKDF, per germline (reference sequence). V lost 0 bases to trimming and J lost 6 bases, with 12 bases between them. DNA for the CDR3: TGTGCCACCAGCAGAGATCTTTCTATTTTCAATGAGCAGTTCTTC. Residues: CATSRDLSIFNEQFF.

The gene calls are TRBV4-1 and TRBJ1-5, with unresolved D. The germline CDR1 and CDR2 sequences are MGHRA and YSYEKL. The CDR3 has 16 residues. The ends were cut back, 3 bases at V and 2 bases at J, with 14 bases in the middle. The CDR3 is CASSQVTFEGNQPQHF. The CDR3 region has the DNA TGCGCCAGCAGCCAGGTCACCTTCGAGGGCAATCAGCCCCAGCATTTT.

The chain recombines TRBV6-1 with TRBJ1-5; the match to TRBD1 covers 8 bases. CDR1 is MNHNS and CDR2 is SASEGT in the germline V gene. This CDR3 has 16 amino acids. The J segment lost 4 bases and the V segment lost 3 bases, leaving 8 bases of the junction unmatched. This CDR3 is CASSDKGTGVNQPQHF. The CDR3 DNA follows: TGTGCCAGCAGTGATAAAGGGACAGGAGTTAATCAGCCCCAGCATTTT.

This chain uses TRBV19 with TRBJ2-1; the match to TRBD2 covers 9 bases. V was clipped by 3 bases and J by 8 bases; unmatched bases: 8. CDR3 length: 15 amino acids. CDR1 is LNHDA and CDR2 is SQIVND in the germline V gene (reference sequence). The CDR3 loop reads CASSISSGIRYEQFF. CDR3 sequence (DNA): TGTGCCAGTAGTATTTCTAGCGGGATAAGATATGAGCAGTTCTTC.

This clone was seen a single time. The chain couples TRBV4-2 to TRBJ2-7; no clear D. V lost 3 bases and J 2 bases, leaving 8 bases between the germline ends. The CDR3 is 13 residues long. Germline CDR1 is LGHNA and CDR2 is YNFKEQ. The CDR3 nucleotides read TGTGCCAGCAGCCAGGGTGGGCCCTACGAGCAGTACTTC. It yields the protein CASSQGGPYEQYF.

This clone was seen a few times. V is TRBV2 and J is TRBJ1-1, with 7 bases fitting TRBD1. Germline values: CDR1 SNHLY, CDR2 FYNNEI. The J segment lost 3 bases and the V segment lost 2 bases, leaving 6 bases of the junction unmatched. The CDR3 covers 15 residues. The DNA of the CDR3 is TGTGCCAGCAGTGAACAGGGGGTTCTTTACACTGAAGCTTTCTTT. This encodes CASSEQGVLYTEAFF.

The chain recombines TRBV9 with TRBJ2-1; 11 bases agree with TRBD2. V gave up 6 bases and J gave up 0 bases; unmatched junction bases: 17. Germline loops: CDR1 SGDLS, CDR2 YYNGEE. The CDR3 spans 20 residues. Here the CDR3 reads CASNPCGLAGGTSSYNEQFF. In nucleotides, the CDR3 is TGTGCCAGCAACCCCTGCGGGCTAGCGGGGGGCACCAGCTCCTACAATGAGCAGTTCTTC.

The table lists this clone with a few counts. The genes are TRBV5-1 and TRBJ2-7; 9 bases match TRBD1. The V segment lost 4 bases and the J segment 4 bases; nucleotides outside the gene matches: 12. The CDR3 consists of 16 residues. Germline V gene lookup returns CDR1 SGHRS and CDR2 YFSETQ. In DNA form, the CDR3 reads TGCGCCAGCAGCCCACTACCTCAGACAGGGGGGTACGAGCAGTACTTC. It yields the protein CASSPLPQTGGYEQYF.

This chain connects TRBV27 to TRBJ2-1; TRBD1 matches at 11 bases. This CDR3 has 17 amino acids. The junction had 10 bases not matched to a gene; V was cut back by 3 bases and J by 6 bases. Germline V gene sequence: CDR1 MNHEY, CDR2 SMNVEV (reference sequence). CDR3 loop: CASSFLTGQGASNEQFF. The CDR3 DNA follows: TGTGCCAGCAGTTTTCTTACCGGACAGGGGGCCAGCAATGAGCAGTTCTTC.

The chain combines TRBV27 with TRBJ2-7, with 10 bases lining up with TRBD1. The CDR3 runs 16 residues. The trim removed 0 bases at V and 3 bases at J, leaving 5 bases unmatched. CDR1 is MNHEY and CDR2 is SMNVEV in the germline V gene (reference sequence). The CDR3: CASSLSGQGGLYEQYF. CDR3 nucleotides: TGTGCCAGCAGTTTATCAGGACAGGGGGGGCTCTACGAGCAGTACTTC.

This chain joins TRBV30 and TRBJ1-2; 9 bases fit TRBD1. V trimming: 4 bases; J trimming: 6 bases; junction bases outside the gene matches: 21. Germline CDR1 is GTSNPN and CDR2 is SVGIG (reference sequence). The CDR3 runs 18 residues. DNA for the CDR3: TGTGCCTGGACTTCCGGGACAGGGTTCCGGCCCAGGTTCCATGGCTACACCTTC. It yields the protein CAWTSGTGFRPRFHGYTF.

The table lists this clone with a few counts. The chain carries TRBV6-5 and TRBJ1-1; TRBD1 agrees at 11 bases. Losses at the gene ends were 6 bases for V and 4 bases for J; bases not matched to a gene: 7. The length of the CDR3 is 15 residues. Looked up from germline, CDR1 is MNHEY and CDR2 is SVGAGI. CDR3 in DNA: TGTGCCAGCAGATTGCCGGGACAGGGGGTCACTGAAGCTTTCTTT. It is translated as CASRLPGQGVTEAFF.

This clone showed up just a few times. The chain recombines TRBV29-1 with TRBJ1-4; weak D call: TRBD1 (6 bases). The germline CDR1 and CDR2 sequences are SQVTM and ANQGSEA. The CDR3 spans 13 residues. The CDR3, as DNA: TGCAGTGCCTCCGGGACACTGGGGGAAAAACTGTTTTTT. Its translation: CSASGTLGEKLFF.

The chain combines TRBV7-2 with TRBJ1-1; TRBD1 aligns across 7 bases. In germline, CDR1 is SGHTA, CDR2 FQGNSA. The V segment lost 4 bases and the J segment 4 bases; nucleotides outside the gene matches: 6. CDR3 length: 14 residues. This CDR3 reads CASSSTGLGTEAFF. In nucleotides, the CDR3 is TGTGCCAGCAGCTCGACAGGGTTAGGCACTGAAGCTTTCTTT. Full variable domain (rest looked up from reference TRBV7-2 and TRBJ1-1): GAGVSQSPSNKVTEKGKDVELRCDPISGHTALYWYRQSLGQGLEFLIYFQGNSAPDKSGLPSDRFSAERTGGSVSTLTIQRTQQEDSAVYLCASSSTGLGTEAFFGQGTRLTVV.

This rearrangement joins TRBV7-2 to TRBJ1-2; TRBD1 matches at 9 bases. Per the germline V gene, CDR1 is SGHTA and CDR2 is FQGNSA. The CDR3 length is 14 residues. V shed 5 bases and J 7 bases; nucleotides not matched to a gene: 8. CDR3 sequence (DNA): TGTGCCAGCAGCGGGACAGGGTTCAGTGGTGGCTACACCTTC. It yields the protein CASSGTGFSGGYTF.

In its sample, this clone was seen once. The rearrangement links TRBV4-2 to TRBJ1-4; D perhaps matches TRBD1 (6 bases). The CDR3 extends over 13 amino acids. CDR1 LGHNA and CDR2 YNFKEQ come from the germline V gene. The V end lost 7 bases, the J end lost 4 bases, and 10 bases lay between the germline ends. The CDR3 loop reads CASNYRVNEKLFF. The CDR3 DNA is TGTGCCAGCAATTACAGGGTTAATGAAAAACTGTTTTTT.

DNA of the CDR3: TGCGCCAGCAGCGCCGGGACTAGCGGGAGTGCGGATACGCAGTATTTT. Its translation is CASSAGTSGSADTQYF. This sequence joins TRBV5-1 and TRBJ2-3; 14 bases are a match to TRBD2. The CDR3 length is 16 residues. Per the germline V gene, CDR1 is SGHRS and CDR2 is YFSETQ. V lost 4 bases, J lost 6 bases, and 7 bases stayed unmatched.

The rearrangement joins TRBV6-1 to TRBJ2-1; the D gene is possibly TRBD2 (6 bases). V lost 4 bases to trimming and J lost 0 bases, with 13 bases between them. Looked up from germline, CDR1 is MNHNS and CDR2 is SASEGT. This CDR3 region has 16 residues. The CDR3 here is CASSGPGELSYNEQFF. DNA for the CDR3: TGTGCCAGCAGTGGACCGGGAGAACTCTCCTACAATGAGCAGTTCTTC.

V and J are TRBV6-5 and TRBJ1-1; TRBD1 aligns across 8 bases. V lost 0 bases, J lost 11 bases, and 8 bases stayed unmatched. Germline CDR1 reads MNHEY; CDR2 reads SVGAGI. The CDR3 is made up of 14 amino acids. CDR3 nucleotides: TGTGCCAGCAGTTACTCATGGACAGGGCTTGTTGCTTTCTTT. Its protein is CASSYSWTGLVAFF.

The CDR3 reads CASSLSFPGLAGGTDTQYF. The DNA of the CDR3 is TGTGCCAGCAGTTTATCGTTCCCTGGACTAGCGGGGGGCACAGATACGCAGTATTTT. The rearrangement uses TRBV27 and TRBJ2-3, with 13 bases aligning to TRBD2. The CDR3 runs 19 residues. Trimming took 0 bases from V and 1 from J; bases not matched to a gene: 7. Germline V lookup: CDR1 MNHEY, CDR2 SMNVEV (reference sequence).

This chain joins TRBV7-8 and TRBJ2-2; TRBD1 matches at 10 bases. Trimming removed 3 bases from V and 5 bases from J; junction bases left unmatched: 6. The CDR3 is made up of 16 amino acids. Germline V gene lookup returns CDR1 SGHVS and CDR2 FQNEAQ. CDR3 nucleotides: TGTGCCAGCAGCTTCCCCGGGACAGGGGAGACCGGGGAGCTGTTTTTT. Its translation is CASSFPGTGETGELFF.

This clone has more than one count but fewer than ten. The V call is TRBV4-2, the J call TRBJ2-5, with 11 nucleotides matching TRBD2. The V gene end was trimmed by 0 bases and the J gene end by 5 bases; junction bases not matched to a gene: 8. This CDR3 comprises 17 residues. Germline-derived CDR1 and CDR2 are LGHNA and YNFKEQ. The CDR3 reads CASSQDGVAGGRETQYF. As DNA, the CDR3 is TGTGCCAGCAGCCAAGATGGGGTAGCGGGGGGGAGGGAGACCCAGTACTTC.

In its sample, this clone was seen once. The genes are TRBV5-6 and TRBJ2-2; the D is unclear. This CDR3 is built from 14 residues. Per germline, CDR1 SGHDT and CDR2 YYEEEE. V was cut by 0 bases and J by 3 bases, with 6 bases left in between. The CDR3 sequence: CASSLVQYTGELFF. DNA of the CDR3: TGTGCCAGCAGCTTGGTCCAGTACACCGGGGAGCTGTTTTTT.